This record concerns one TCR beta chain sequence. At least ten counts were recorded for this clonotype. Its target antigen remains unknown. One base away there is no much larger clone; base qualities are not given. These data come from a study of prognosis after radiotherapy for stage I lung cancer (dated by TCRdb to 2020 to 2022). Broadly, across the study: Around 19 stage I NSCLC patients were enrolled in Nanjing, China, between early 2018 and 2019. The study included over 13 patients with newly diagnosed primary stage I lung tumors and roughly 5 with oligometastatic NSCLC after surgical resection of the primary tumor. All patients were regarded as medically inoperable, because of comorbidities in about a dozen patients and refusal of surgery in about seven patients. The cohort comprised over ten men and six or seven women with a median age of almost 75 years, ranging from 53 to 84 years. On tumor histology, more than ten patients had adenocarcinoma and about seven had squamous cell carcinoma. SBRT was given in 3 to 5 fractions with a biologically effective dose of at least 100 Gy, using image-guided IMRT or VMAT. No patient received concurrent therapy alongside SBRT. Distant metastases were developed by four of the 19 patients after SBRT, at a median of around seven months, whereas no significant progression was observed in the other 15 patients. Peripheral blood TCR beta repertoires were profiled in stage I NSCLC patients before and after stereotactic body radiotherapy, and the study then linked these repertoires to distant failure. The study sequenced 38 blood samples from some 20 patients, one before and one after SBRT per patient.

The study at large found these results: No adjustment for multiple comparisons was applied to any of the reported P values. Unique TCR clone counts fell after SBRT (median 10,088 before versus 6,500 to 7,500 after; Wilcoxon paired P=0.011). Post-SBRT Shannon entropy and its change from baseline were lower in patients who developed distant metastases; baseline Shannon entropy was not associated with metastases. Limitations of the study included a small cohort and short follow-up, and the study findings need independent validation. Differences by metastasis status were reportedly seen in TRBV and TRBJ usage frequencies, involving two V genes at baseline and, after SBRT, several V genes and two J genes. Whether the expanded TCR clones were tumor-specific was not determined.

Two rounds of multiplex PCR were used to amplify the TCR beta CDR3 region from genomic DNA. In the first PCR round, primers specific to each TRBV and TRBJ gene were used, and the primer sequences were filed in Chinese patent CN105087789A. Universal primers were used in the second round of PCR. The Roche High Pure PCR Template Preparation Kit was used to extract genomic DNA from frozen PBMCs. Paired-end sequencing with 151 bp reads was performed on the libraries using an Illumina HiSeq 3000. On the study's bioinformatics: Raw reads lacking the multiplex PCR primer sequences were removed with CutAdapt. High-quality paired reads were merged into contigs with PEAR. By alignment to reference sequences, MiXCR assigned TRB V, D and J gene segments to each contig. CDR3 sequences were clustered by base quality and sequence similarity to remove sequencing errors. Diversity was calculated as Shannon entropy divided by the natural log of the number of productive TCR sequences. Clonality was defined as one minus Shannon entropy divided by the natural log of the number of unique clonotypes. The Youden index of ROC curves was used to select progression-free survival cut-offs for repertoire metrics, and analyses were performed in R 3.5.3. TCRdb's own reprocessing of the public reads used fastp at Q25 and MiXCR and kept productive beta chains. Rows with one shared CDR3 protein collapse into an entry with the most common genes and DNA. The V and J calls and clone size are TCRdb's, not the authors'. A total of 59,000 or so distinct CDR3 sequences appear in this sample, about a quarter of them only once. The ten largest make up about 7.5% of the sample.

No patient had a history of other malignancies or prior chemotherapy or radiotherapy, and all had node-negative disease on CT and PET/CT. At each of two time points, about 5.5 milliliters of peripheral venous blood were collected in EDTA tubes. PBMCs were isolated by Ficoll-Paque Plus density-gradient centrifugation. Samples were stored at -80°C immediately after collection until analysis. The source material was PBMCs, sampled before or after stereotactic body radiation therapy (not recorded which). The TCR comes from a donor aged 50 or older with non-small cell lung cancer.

The CDR3 region: CASSEAGLAESNEQFF. The base sequence is TGTGCCAGCAGTGAAGCCGGACTAGCGGAGTCAAATGAGCAGTTCTTC. The rearranged chain carries TRBV6-1 and TRBJ2-1; a stretch of 10 junction bases matches TRBD2. There are 16 amino acids in the CDR3, from cysteine to phenylalanine inclusive. Just the 48-base CDR3 DNA is kept, in frame starting at base 1. CDR1 and CDR2, per the germline V gene, are MNHNS and SASEGT. Compared with germline, V lacks 0 bases and J lacks 7 bases; bases without a gene match: 6.